This TCR beta chain was captured in a study of beta chain features in type 1 diabetes. Study observations and caveats: Cells expressing TCR highly could be over-represented by cDNA sequencing. Among all four CD4+ subsets, Type 1 diabetes patients had TCRB CDR3s that were moderately but significantly shorter. In the patient group, naive, central memory and Treg TCRB repertoires seemed more alike than in the healthy donor group.

This clone was recorded a few times. Its specificity is unknown. The authors reverse transcribed all of the isolated RNA, so sequencing captured expressed TCRB transcripts. The protocol was immunoSEQ multiplex PCR, while the TCRdb copy is restricted to in-frame clones and leaves out a portion. This table has hundreds of thousands of clones, around 15% appearing once. The collection from each donor was one heparinised blood draw averaging about 116 mL. This sequence was found in a man between 18 and 29 years old with type 1 diabetes. Sequencing used naive CD4+ T cells from blood.

Here the CDR3 DNA reads TGTGCCAGCAGCTTTAGGGATGCCTATGGCTACACCTTC. It encodes CASSFRDAYGYTF. J is TRBJ1-2 and V is TRBV7-9; no definite D call. The germline gives CDR1 SEHNR, CDR2 FQNEAQ (reference sequence). Between the trimmed V and J ends, which lost 3 bases and 4 bases, there was a span of 9 bases. This CDR3 contains 13 residues. The full variable domain, in which reference TRBV7-9 and TRBJ1-2 provide the parts outside the CDR3, is DTGVSQNPRHKITKRGQNVTFRCDPISEHNRLYWYRQTLGQGPEFLTYFQNEAQLEKSRLLSDRFSAERPKGSFSTLEIQRTEQGDSAMYLCASSFRDAYGYTFGSGTRLTVV.